This T cell receptor beta chain was documented in a study of vaccination and CD4 T cells after COVID-19. Study-wide context: Overlapping peptides of the spike proteins of SARS-CoV-2, HCoV-NL63, HCoV-OC43 and HCoV-229E were used for cell stimulation. Control cultures used a CEFX viral epitope pool, an HIV-1 Nef peptide pool, or no peptide. General study findings and limits: In convalescent patients, a median about 87% of reactive clones appeared only post-vaccination.

The assay that was used to sequence DNA from cultured CD4+ T cells was the Oncomine TCR Beta short-read assay. TCRdb re-called the PCR reads through MiXCR, storing one row per CDR3 protein. The sample holds about 20,000 distinct CDR3 sequences; 52% are singletons and the top ten take about 7.7%. The CDR3 sequence is 15 residues long. Germline trimming cut 4 bases from V and 0 bases from J; bases unmatched to any gene: 3. CDR1 and CDR2 from the germline V gene are MNHNS and SASEGT. Regarding treatment: approximately 10-day PBMC culture with coronavirus spike peptide pools or control peptides (ViraFEST assay). Culture conditions combined fewer than 2.5 million PBMCs per well with about 9.2 IU/ml IL-2 and about 10 ug/ml peptide pools. Only a few counts were recorded for this clonotype. Antigen unknown.

The sample comprised CD4+ T cells from blood, cultured in vitro. The V and J genes are TRBV6-1 and TRBJ1-5; 7 bases match TRBD1. The TCR sequence derives from a human donor who had recovered from COVID-19. The CDR3 DNA reads as TGTGCCAGCAGTGCCGGGACAGTTAGCAATCAGCCCCAGCATTTT. It is translated as CASSAGTVSNQPQHF.